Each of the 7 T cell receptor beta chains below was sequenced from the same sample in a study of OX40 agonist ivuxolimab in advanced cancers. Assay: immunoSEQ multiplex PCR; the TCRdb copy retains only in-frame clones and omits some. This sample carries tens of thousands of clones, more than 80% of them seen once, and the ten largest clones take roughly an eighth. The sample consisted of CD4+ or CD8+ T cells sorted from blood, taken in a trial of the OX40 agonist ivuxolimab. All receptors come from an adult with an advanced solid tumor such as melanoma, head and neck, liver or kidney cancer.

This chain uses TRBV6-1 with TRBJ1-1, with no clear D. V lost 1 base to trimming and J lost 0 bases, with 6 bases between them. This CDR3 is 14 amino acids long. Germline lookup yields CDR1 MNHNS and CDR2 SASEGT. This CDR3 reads CASSEVGMNTEAFF. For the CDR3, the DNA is TGTGCCAGCAGTGAAGTGGGGATGAACACTGAAGCTTTCTTT.

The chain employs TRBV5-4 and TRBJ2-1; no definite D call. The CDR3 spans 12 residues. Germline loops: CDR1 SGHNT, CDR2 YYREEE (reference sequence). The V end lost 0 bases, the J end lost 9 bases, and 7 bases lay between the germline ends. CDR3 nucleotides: TGTGCCAGCAGCTTGGCCACAAGTGAGCAGTTCTTC. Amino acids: CASSLATSEQFF. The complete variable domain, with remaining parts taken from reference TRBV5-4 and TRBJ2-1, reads ETGVTQSPTHLIKTRGQQVTLRCSSQSGHNTVSWYQQALGQGPQFIFQYYREEENGRGNFPPRFSGLQFPNYSSELNVNALELDDSALYLCASSLATSEQFFGPGTRLTVL.

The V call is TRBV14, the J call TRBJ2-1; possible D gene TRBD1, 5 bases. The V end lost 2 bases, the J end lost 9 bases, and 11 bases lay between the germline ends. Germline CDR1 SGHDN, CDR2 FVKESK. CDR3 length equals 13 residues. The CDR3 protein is CASSQNLGVEQFF. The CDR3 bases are TGTGCCAGCAGCCAAAACCTAGGGGTTGAGCAGTTCTTC.

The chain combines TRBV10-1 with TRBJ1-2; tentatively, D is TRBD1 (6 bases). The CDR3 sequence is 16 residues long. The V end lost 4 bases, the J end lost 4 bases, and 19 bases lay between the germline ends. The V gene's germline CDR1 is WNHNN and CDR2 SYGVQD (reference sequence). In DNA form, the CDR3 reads TGCGCCAGCAGTGCCGGCCCGAGACAGGACTCCTATGGCTACACCTTC. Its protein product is CASSAGPRQDSYGYTF.

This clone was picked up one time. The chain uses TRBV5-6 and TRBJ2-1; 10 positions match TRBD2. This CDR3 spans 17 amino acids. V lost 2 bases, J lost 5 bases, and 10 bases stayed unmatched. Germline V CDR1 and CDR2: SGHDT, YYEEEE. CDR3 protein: CASSFEAGGPFHNEQFF. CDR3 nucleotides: TGTGCCAGCAGCTTTGAAGCGGGAGGGCCTTTCCACAATGAGCAGTTCTTC.

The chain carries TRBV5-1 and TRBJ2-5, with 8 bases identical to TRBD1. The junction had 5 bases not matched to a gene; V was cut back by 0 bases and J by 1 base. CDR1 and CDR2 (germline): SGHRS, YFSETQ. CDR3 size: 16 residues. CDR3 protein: CASSLVGTGIQETQYF. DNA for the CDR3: TGCGCCAGCAGCTTGGTGGGGACAGGAATCCAAGAGACCCAGTACTTC.

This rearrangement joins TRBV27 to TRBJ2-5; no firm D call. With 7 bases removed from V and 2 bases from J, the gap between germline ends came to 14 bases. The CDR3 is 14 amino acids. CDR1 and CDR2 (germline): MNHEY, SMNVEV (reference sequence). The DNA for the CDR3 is TGTGCCAGCACCTCTACATCAAGGCAAGAGACCCAGTACTTC. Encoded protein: CASTSTSRQETQYF.